The 30 T cell receptor beta chains reported below all come from one sample, sequenced in a study of blood T cell repertoires in COVID-19. Repertoires were generated with immunoSEQ multiplex PCR, while TCRdb's copy carries only in-frame clones and drops some. The sample consists of 120,000 or so clones, 78% of them appearing once. The material sequenced was peripheral blood. The receptors come from a man between 65 and 85 years old with acute or convalescent COVID-19.

Notes on this clone: This sample also contains other DNA sequences that code for the same CDR3. This chain connects TRBV5-4 to TRBJ1-4, with 9 nucleotides matching TRBD1. V shed 4 bases and J 8 bases; nucleotides not matched to a gene: 6. The CDR3 extends over 14 amino acids. Germline CDR1 is SGHNT and CDR2 is YYREEE (reference sequence). The CDR3 nucleotides are TGTGCCAGCAGCCCGGGACAGGGCCGGGAAAAACTGTTTTTT. It is translated as CASSPGQGREKLFF.

This sequence joins TRBV1 and TRBJ2-5; the table names TRBD1, a call not compared with the DNA. TRBV1 is a known pseudogene. CDR3 size: 16 residues. This CDR3 is CTSSQRQYQGSETQYF. CDR3 DNA sequence: TGCACCAGCAGCCAAAGGCAATATCAGGGTTCCGAGACCCAGTACTTC.

This chain links TRBV30 with TRBJ1-6; D perhaps matches TRBD1 (6 bases). With 8 bases removed from V and 7 bases from J, the gap between germline ends came to 15 bases. Germline lookup yields CDR1 GTSNPN and CDR2 SVGIG (reference sequence). This CDR3 has 13 residues. Written as DNA, the CDR3 is TGTGCCGAACGCGGGGGCCCCAATTCACCCCTCCACTTT. Translated, it gives CAERGGPNSPLHF.

J is TRBJ2-3 and V is TRBV11-3; D is possibly TRBD1 (6 bases). The CDR3 has 13 residues. V was shortened by 4 bases and J by 7 bases, with 12 bases between the two germline ends. Germline loops: CDR1 SGHNT, CDR2 YENEEA. The CDR3 nucleotides read TGTGCCAGCAGCTCAGGGGTGGCAAATACGCAGTATTTT. It specifies CASSSGVANTQYF.

This chain links TRBV6-6 with TRBJ1-2, with 11 bases lining up with TRBD1. With 5 bases clipped from V and 8 bases from J, the junction kept 10 bases outside the gene matches. Germline loops: CDR1 MNHNY, CDR2 SVGAGI (reference sequence). The CDR3 runs 15 residues. The CDR3, as DNA: TGTGCCAGCAGTCGATCCGGACAGGGGGCGGGAGGCTACACCTTC. Its translation: CASSRSGQGAGGYTF.

The chain has TRBV7-3 and TRBJ2-2; TRBD1 matches at 7 bases. V was pared by 6 bases and J by 4 bases, with 5 bases of the junction left unmatched. The CDR3 covers 14 residues. Germline assignment: CDR1 SGHTA and CDR2 FQGTGA. Here the CDR3 DNA reads TGTGCCAGCAGGAGGGACAGTAGCACCGGGGAGCTGTTTTTT. This gives the protein CASRRDSSTGELFF. The full variable domain, rest sourced from reference TRBV7-3 and TRBJ2-2, is GAGVSQTPSNKVTEKGKYVELRCDPISGHTALYWYRQSLGQGPEFLIYFQGTGAADDSGLPNDRFFAVRPEGSVSTLKIQRTERGDSAVYLCASRRDSSTGELFFGEGSRLTVL.

This chain uses TRBV7-2 with TRBJ1-2; D not resolved. V lost 1 base to trimming and J lost 4 bases, with 10 bases between them. Per germline, CDR1 SGHTA and CDR2 FQGNSA. The CDR3 length is 14 residues. The CDR3, as DNA: TGTGCCAGCAGCTTAGGGAGGGTGGGCTATGGCTACACCTTC. Translated: CASSLGRVGYGYTF.

This chain joins TRBV11-3 and TRBJ2-2; 9 bases agree with TRBD1. CDR3 length equals 14 residues. The germline V gene encodes CDR1 SGHNT and CDR2 YENEEA. Trimming cost V 5 bases and J 5 bases; bases outside gene matches: 3. CDR3 sequence reads: CASSPQGATGELFF. In nucleotides, the CDR3 is TGTGCCAGCAGCCCACAGGGGGCGACCGGGGAGCTGTTTTTT.

The V call is TRBV5-1, the J call TRBJ2-1, with D possibly being TRBD2 (6 bases). Germline V gives CDR1 SGHRS, CDR2 YFSETQ. Trimming shortened V by 7 bases and J by 0 bases, and 14 bases separated the two germline ends. The CDR3 is made up of 15 amino acids. The CDR3 is CASCADGGSYNEQFF. The CDR3 DNA reads as TGCGCCAGCTGTGCCGACGGGGGCTCCTACAATGAGCAGTTCTTC.

The count of this clone is one. The J gene is TRBJ2-3, the V gene TRBV29-1; TRBD1 aligns across 9 bases. Looked up from germline, CDR1 is SQVTM and CDR2 is ANQGSEA. V lost 4 bases, J lost 7 bases, and 12 bases stayed unmatched. The CDR3 loop spans 15 amino acids. The CDR3 bases are TGCAGCGTTGTCCCCGGGACAGGGCCCCCCTATACGCAGTATTTT. It yields the protein CSVVPGTGPPYTQYF.

This rearrangement joins TRBV29-1 to TRBJ1-1, with TRBD1 identical over 7 bases. Per germline, CDR1 SQVTM and CDR2 ANQGSEA. CDR3 length: 12 amino acids. J was trimmed by 6 bases and V by 3 bases; bases with no gene match: 4. CDR3 residues: CSVDRGFSEAFF. For the CDR3, the DNA is TGCAGCGTTGACAGGGGGTTCTCTGAAGCTTTCTTT.

The CDR3 reads CASSHSGLAGGIAYNEQFF. CDR3 bases: TGTGCCAGCAGCCACTCTGGACTAGCGGGGGGCATAGCCTACAATGAGCAGTTCTTC. The chain has TRBV6-6 and TRBJ2-1; 14 bases match TRBD2. V lost 6 bases and J lost 2; bases outside the gene matches: 12. CDR3 length: 19 amino acids. The germline gives CDR1 MNHNY, CDR2 SVGAGI (reference sequence).

The rearrangement uses TRBV9 and TRBJ2-7, with D possibly matching TRBD1 (6 bases). Deletions cut 4 bases from V and 3 bases from J, with 17 bases between. Germline assignment: CDR1 SGDLS and CDR2 YYNGEE. CDR3 length: 15 residues. Here the CDR3 DNA reads TGTGCCAGCAGCCCATCGGGACACGGAATCTACGAGCAGTACTTC. Its protein product is CASSPSGHGIYEQYF.

This sequence joins TRBV4-2 and TRBJ1-4; perhaps TRBD1 as D (5 bases). Trimming stripped 3 bases from V and 1 base from J, with 12 bases between. The germline CDR1 and CDR2 sequences are LGHNA and YNFKEQ. This CDR3 has 16 amino acids. The DNA of the CDR3 is TGTGCCAGCAGCCATCCCCCCAGGGTAACTAATGAAAAACTGTTTTTT. This translates into CASSHPPRVTNEKLFF.

The chain has TRBV11-1 and TRBJ2-7, with a possible D match to TRBD1 (6 bases). V was clipped by 5 bases and J by 2 bases, with 10 bases between them. The CDR3 spans 13 residues. Germline-derived CDR1 and CDR2 are SGHAT and FQDESV (reference sequence). This chain's CDR3 is CASSTTGAYEQYF. The CDR3 DNA follows: TGTGCCAGCAGCACGACAGGTGCCTACGAGCAGTACTTC.

V and J are TRBV5-4 and TRBJ2-1; TRBD1 aligns across 8 bases. CDR3 size: 17 residues. V dropped 4 bases and J dropped 1; count of bases not matched to a gene: 10. The germline V gene has CDR1 SGHNT and CDR2 YYREEE (reference sequence). The CDR3 reads CASSGQGTAGSYNEQFF. Here the CDR3 DNA reads TGTGCCAGCAGCGGACAGGGAACCGCGGGGTCCTACAATGAGCAGTTCTTC.

This clone turned up a few times. CDR3 in amino acids: CASSQTGTGGEKLFF. DNA for the CDR3: TGTGCCAGCAGCCAAACCGGGACAGGGGGTGAAAAACTGTTTTTT. The chain couples TRBV3-1 (or the pseudogene TRBV3-2) to TRBJ1-4, with TRBD1 matching over 11 bases. The ends lost 2 bases at V and 7 bases at J; junction bases unmatched: 3. Germline V gene sequence: CDR1 LGHDT, CDR2 YNNKEL (reference sequence). The CDR3 runs to 15 residues.

This chain connects TRBV5-1 to TRBJ2-3; 10 bases fit TRBD2. CDR3 size: 14 residues. V shed 0 bases, J shed 6 bases, and the junction held 1 base outside the gene matches. CDR1 is SGHRS and CDR2 is YFSETQ in the germline V gene. CDR3 amino acids: CASSLASGGDTQYF. In nucleotides, the CDR3 is TGCGCCAGCAGCTTGGCTAGCGGGGGCGATACGCAGTATTTT.

The chain has TRBV7-2 and TRBJ1-1; TRBD1 is a possible D gene (5 bases). Germline CDR1 and CDR2: SGHTA and FQGNSA. V was cut by 7 bases and J by 5 bases, with 20 bases left in between. The CDR3 length is 15 residues. CDR3 nucleotides: TGTGCCAGCACATTAGGGTTGTGGGGCTCGACTGAAGCTTTCTTT. This gives the protein CASTLGLWGSTEAFF.

The V gene is TRBV30, the J gene TRBJ1-3, with 8 positions matching TRBD1. V was pared by 7 bases and J by 3 bases, with 5 bases of the junction left unmatched. This CDR3 spans 13 amino acids. CDR1 is GTSNPN and CDR2 is SVGIG in the germline V gene (reference sequence). CDR3 sequence: CALDREVGNTIYF. The DNA of the CDR3 is TGTGCCTTGGACAGGGAGGTTGGAAACACCATATATTTT. Drawing the rest from reference TRBV30 and TRBJ1-3, the complete variable domain is SQTIHQWPATLVQPVGSPLSLECTVEGTSNPNLYWYRQAAGRGLQLLFYSVGIGQISSEVPQNLSASRPQDRQFILSSKKLLLSDSGFYLCALDREVGNTIYFGEGSWLTVV.

This clone was detected ten times or more. J is TRBJ2-2 and V is TRBV7-7; possibly TRBD1 or TRBD2 for D (8 bases each). The CDR3 runs 14 residues. Germline CDR1 SSHAT, CDR2 FNYEAQ (reference sequence). The CDR3, as DNA: TGTGCTAGCGGGGACAGGAGGAACACCGGGGAGCTGTTTTTT. As protein: CASGDRRNTGELFF.

The table lists this clone with a count of one. The chain combines TRBV25-1 with TRBJ2-1, with D hard to call. CDR3 length: 13 residues. The V and J ends lost 3 bases and 10 bases respectively, with 13 bases between them. CDR1 and CDR2 from the germline V gene are MGHDK and SYGVNS. The CDR3 protein is CASSDPTIREQFF. The CDR3 region has the DNA TGTGCCAGCAGTGATCCAACGATTAGAGAGCAGTTCTTC.

The chain couples TRBV7-9 to TRBJ2-3; TRBD2 matches at 13 bases. This CDR3 has 16 residues. V was pared by 5 bases and J by 2 bases, with 4 bases of the junction left unmatched. Germline CDR1 reads SEHNR; CDR2 reads FQNEAQ (reference sequence). The CDR3 DNA reads as TGTGCCAGCAGCCGAACTAGCGGGGGGGACACAGATACGCAGTATTTT. Protein: CASSRTSGGDTDTQYF.

This sequence joins TRBV29-1 and TRBJ2-3; 7 bases line up with TRBD2. Germline lookup yields CDR1 SQVTM and CDR2 ANQGSEA. This CDR3 is 14 amino acids long. Unmatched junction bases numbered 7, after V lost 7 bases and J lost 0 bases. CDR3 DNA sequence: TGCAGCGCGCTACGGGGGGTAAGCACAGATACGCAGTATTTT. It encodes CSALRGVSTDTQYF.

The V and J genes are TRBV6-1 and TRBJ2-2; D is ambiguous. Germline lookup yields CDR1 MNHNS and CDR2 SASEGT. Trimming shortened V by 1 base and J by 6 bases, and 9 bases separated the two germline ends. This CDR3 has 14 residues. The chain's CDR3 is CASSEGIRSGELFF. CDR3 DNA sequence: TGTGCCAGCAGTGAAGGAATTCGGTCCGGGGAGCTGTTTTTT.

In this sample, this clone turned up once. The gene calls are TRBV6-1 and TRBJ1-6; a weak D match, TRBD1 (6 bases). This CDR3 comprises 16 residues. Germline CDR1 and CDR2: MNHNS and SASEGT. Trimming pared 4 bases from V and 5 bases from J, leaving 15 bases between. The CDR3 loop is CASSGTWGGHNSPLHF. The CDR3 region has the DNA TGTGCCAGCAGTGGTACCTGGGGGGGCCATAATTCACCCCTCCACTTT.

This clone showed up just a few times. The chain recombines TRBV30 with TRBJ1-6; D might be TRBD1 (5 bases). With 3 bases removed from V and 0 bases from J, the gap between germline ends came to 9 bases. CDR3 length equals 15 residues. Looked up from germline, CDR1 is GTSNPN and CDR2 is SVGIG (reference sequence). This chain's CDR3 is CAWRRDSSYNSPLHF. CDR3 DNA: TGTGCCTGGAGACGTGACAGCTCCTATAATTCACCCCTCCACTTT.

This chain links TRBV14 with TRBJ2-1, with a possible D match to TRBD2 (7 bases). Germline V gene lookup returns CDR1 SGHDN and CDR2 FVKESK. Trimming took 2 bases from V and 7 from J, leaving 18 bases between them. This CDR3 has 16 residues. The CDR3 nucleotides read TGTGCCAGCAGCCAATTTAAGGGGGGGGGCGTGAATGAGCAGTTCTTC. This gives the protein CASSQFKGGGVNEQFF. The full variable domain, with the rest looked up from reference TRBV14 and TRBJ2-1, is EAGVTQFPSHSVIEKGQTVTLRCDPISGHDNLYWYRRVMGKEIKFLLHFVKESKQDESGMPNNRFLAERTGGTYSTLKVQPAELEDSGVYFCASSQFKGGGVNEQFFGPGTRLTVL.

This rearrangement joins TRBV14 to TRBJ2-5, with 13 nucleotides matching TRBD2. V lost 3 bases to trimming and J lost 5 bases; unmatched junction nucleotides: 12. The V gene's germline CDR1 is SGHDN and CDR2 FVKESK. The CDR3 is made up of 18 amino acids. CDR3 in DNA: TGTGCCAGCAGCCAGCGTCCGGGACTAGCGGGATTGGGGGAGACCCAGTACTTC. Translation: CASSQRPGLAGLGETQYF.

This clone was seen a few times. This sequence joins TRBV19 and TRBJ1-2; D perhaps matches TRBD1 (5 bases). Trimming removed 1 base from V and 0 bases from J, with 18 bases in between. This CDR3 has 18 amino acids. The germline CDR1 and CDR2 sequences are LNHDA and SQIVND (reference sequence). This CDR3 is CASSIVLGPGRTNYGYTF. CDR3 bases: TGTGCCAGTAGTATAGTATTAGGGCCAGGGAGGACTAACTATGGCTACACCTTC.